The 18 T cell receptor beta chains presented below share a single source sample, sequenced in a study of monozygotic twins with inflammatory bowel disease. Reprocessing the 5' RACE reads, TCRdb reports a single entry for every CDR3 protein and omits DNA. In all, the sample yields around 220,000 distinct CDR3 sequences. The sequenced material came from blood. The origin of the receptors is a human donor with ulcerative colitis or Crohn's disease, or a healthy co-twin of an affected twin (not recorded which).

The rearrangement uses TRBV7-6 and TRBJ2-3; the D call of TRBD1 rests on TCRdb alone, since no DNA is present to check it. CDR3 length equals 18 residues. The germline CDR1 and CDR2 sequences are SGHVS and FNYEAQ. The CDR3 sequence is CASSLGGPQGGRGDTQYF.

This sequence joins TRBV5-1 and TRBJ2-7; TCRdb lists TRBD2, though no DNA is available to test this call. This CDR3 spans 17 amino acids. CDR1 SGHRS and CDR2 YFSETQ come from the germline V gene. The CDR3 is CASRRTSGTPSSYEQYF.

J is TRBJ2-5 and V is TRBV5-1; TCRdb calls TRBD2, which cannot be checked without DNA. CDR1 is SGHRS and CDR2 is YFSETQ in the germline V gene. The CDR3 has 16 residues. CDR3 loop: CASSFYPLAFQETQYF.

V gene TRBV6-5 combines with J gene TRBJ2-7. Looked up from germline, CDR1 is MNHEY and CDR2 is SVGAGI. The CDR3 has 14 residues. CDR3 residues: CASSYSVRWQEQYF.

The chain uses TRBV27 and TRBJ2-7. This CDR3 is built from 14 residues. The germline V gene encodes CDR1 MNHEY and CDR2 SMNVEV (reference sequence). The CDR3 region is CACQEAGGAYEQYF.

The J gene is TRBJ2-3, the V gene TRBV7-9; absent DNA, TCRdb's TRBD1 call cannot be checked. The CDR3 consists of 16 residues. Germline values: CDR1 SEHNR, CDR2 FQNEAQ (reference sequence). The CDR3 protein is CASSFIDRAGADTQYF.

This chain connects TRBV18 to TRBJ1-3; the TCRdb call, TRBD1, lacks DNA for checking. Germline CDR1 KGHSH, CDR2 LQKENI. This CDR3 has 17 amino acids. CDR3 in amino acids: CASSPEGQPLSGNTIYF.

V gene TRBV6-1 combines with J gene TRBJ2-7; TCRdb indicates TRBD2, and absent DNA this call remains unverified. CDR3 size: 16 residues. In germline, CDR1 is MNHNS, CDR2 SASEGT. The CDR3: CATRGGGLAGSYEQYF.

The chain carries TRBV14 and TRBJ2-1; as DNA is missing, the TRBD2 call by TCRdb cannot be tested. Germline-derived CDR1 and CDR2 are SGHDN and FVKESK. The length of the CDR3 is 15 residues. Here the CDR3 reads CASSHLLAGGNEQFF.

The chain links TRBV19 to TRBJ1-1. The CDR3 extends over 14 amino acids. Per germline, CDR1 LNHDA and CDR2 SQIVND (reference sequence). This chain's CDR3 is CASSIAGLDTEAFF.

The V gene is TRBV18, the J gene TRBJ2-5; TCRdb gives TRBD1 as the D gene, but with no DNA this cannot be confirmed. The CDR3 contains 15 residues. Germline CDR1 reads KGHSH; CDR2 reads LQKENI. The CDR3 sequence is CASSPLDGGAGTQYF.

This chain uses TRBV9 with TRBJ2-1; with no DNA, the TCRdb D assignment of TRBD1 cannot be verified. Germline values: CDR1 SGDLS, CDR2 YYNGEE. The CDR3 spans 13 residues. CDR3 protein: CASSDHTGTEQFF.

The chain uses TRBV19 and TRBJ2-2; TCRdb picks TRBD1, but there is no DNA to check that call. The length of the CDR3 is 14 residues. CDR1 is LNHDA and CDR2 is SQIVND in the germline V gene (reference sequence). The CDR3 is CASTTQGYTGELFF.

This chain joins TRBV12-3 or TRBV12-4 and TRBJ1-1. CDR3 size: 20 residues. The CDR3 region is CASSLLGGRAKNTGNTEAFF.

This chain connects TRBV20-1 to TRBJ1-1; without DNA, the TCRdb call of TRBD1 cannot be checked. CDR3 size: 13 residues. Per germline, CDR1 DFQATT and CDR2 SNEGSKA (reference sequence). The CDR3 loop is CSAPRQRITEAFF.

The chain is built from TRBV9 and TRBJ2-3; with no DNA, the TCRdb D assignment of TRBD2 cannot be verified. The CDR3 is made up of 19 amino acids. Germline V gene sequence: CDR1 SGDLS, CDR2 YYNGEE. Here the CDR3 reads CASSVDGSPFRGGSDTQYF.

V gene TRBV29-1 combines with J gene TRBJ2-7; the TCRdb call, TRBD2, lacks DNA for checking. Germline V gives CDR1 SQVTM, CDR2 ANQGSEA. The CDR3 is 16 residues long. CDR3 residues: CSVKGHPGLNSYEQYF.

The V call is TRBV5-1, the J call TRBJ2-1; TCRdb designates TRBD1, a call that cannot be tested without DNA. Germline V lookup: CDR1 SGHRS, CDR2 YFSETQ. The CDR3 totals 17 residues. CDR3 in amino acids: CASSLVPWGQGAYEQFF.